This T cell receptor beta chain was captured in a study of cytomegalovirus exposure and HLA in healthy donors. The protocol was immunoSEQ multiplex PCR, while the TCRdb copy is restricted to in-frame clones and leaves out a portion. The sample has about 73,000 clones, approximately 96% seen once. To note about this clone: Antigen unknown.

The CDR3 runs 13 residues. Looked up from germline, CDR1 is GTSNPN and CDR2 is SVGIG (reference sequence). V was shortened by 3 bases and J by 5 bases, with 14 bases between the two germline ends. General observations from the study: While the bulk of TCR sequences proved rare, some public TCRs turned up in many donors.

The receptor was derived from a young man in good health and CMV-seronegative. The chain is built from TRBV30 and TRBJ2-7; D is undetermined. Sequenced sample: PBMCs. The CDR3 spells CAWRPQERDEQYF. CDR3 bases: TGTGCCTGGAGACCGCAGGAACGCGACGAGCAGTACTTC.